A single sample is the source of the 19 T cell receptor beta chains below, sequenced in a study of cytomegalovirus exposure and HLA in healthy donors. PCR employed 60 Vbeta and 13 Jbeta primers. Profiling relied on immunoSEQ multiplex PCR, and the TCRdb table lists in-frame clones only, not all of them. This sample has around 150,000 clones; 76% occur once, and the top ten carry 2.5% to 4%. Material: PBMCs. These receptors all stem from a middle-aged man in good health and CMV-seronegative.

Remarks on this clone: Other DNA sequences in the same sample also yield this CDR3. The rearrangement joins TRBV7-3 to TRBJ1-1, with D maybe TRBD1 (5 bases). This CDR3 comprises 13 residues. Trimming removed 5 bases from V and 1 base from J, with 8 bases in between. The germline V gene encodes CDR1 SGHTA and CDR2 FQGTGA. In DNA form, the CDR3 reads TGTGCCAGCAGCCAAGGACAGAACACTGAAGCTTTCTTT. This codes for CASSQGQNTEAFF. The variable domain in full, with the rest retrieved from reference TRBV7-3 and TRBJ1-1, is GAGVSQTPSNKVTEKGKYVELRCDPISGHTALYWYRQSLGQGPEFLIYFQGTGAADDSGLPNDRFFAVRPEGSVSTLKIQRTERGDSAVYLCASSQGQNTEAFFGQGTRLTVV.

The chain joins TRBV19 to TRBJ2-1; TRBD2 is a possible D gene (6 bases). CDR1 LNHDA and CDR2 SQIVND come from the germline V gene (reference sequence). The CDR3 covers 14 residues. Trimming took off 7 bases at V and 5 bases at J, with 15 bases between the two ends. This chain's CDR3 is CASTPDYYHNEQFF. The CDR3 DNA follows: TGTGCCAGTACCCCGGACTATTACCACAATGAGCAGTTCTTC.

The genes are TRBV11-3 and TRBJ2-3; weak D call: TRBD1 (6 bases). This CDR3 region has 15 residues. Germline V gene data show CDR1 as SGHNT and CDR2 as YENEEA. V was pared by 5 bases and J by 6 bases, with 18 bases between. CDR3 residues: CASSPGRTARDTQYF. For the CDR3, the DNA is TGTGCCAGCAGCCCCGGGCGGACAGCGCGGGATACGCAGTATTTT.

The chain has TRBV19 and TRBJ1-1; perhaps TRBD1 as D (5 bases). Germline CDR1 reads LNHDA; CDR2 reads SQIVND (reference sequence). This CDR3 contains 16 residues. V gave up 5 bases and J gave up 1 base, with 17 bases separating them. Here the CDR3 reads CASSASLGTANTEAFF. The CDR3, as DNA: TGTGCCAGTAGTGCCAGCCTCGGGACTGCGAACACTGAAGCTTTCTTT.

The CDR3 nucleotides read TGCGCCAGCAGCCCCCAAAGCCCGGCTAGCGGGGGAGGGTGGACCCAGTACTTC. Protein: CASSPQSPASGGGWTQYF. The rearrangement joins TRBV4-1 to TRBJ2-5; 10 bases align to TRBD2. Trimming at V came to 4 bases and at J to 7 bases, leaving 18 bases not matched to a gene. This CDR3 region has 18 residues. The germline V gene has CDR1 MGHRA and CDR2 YSYEKL.

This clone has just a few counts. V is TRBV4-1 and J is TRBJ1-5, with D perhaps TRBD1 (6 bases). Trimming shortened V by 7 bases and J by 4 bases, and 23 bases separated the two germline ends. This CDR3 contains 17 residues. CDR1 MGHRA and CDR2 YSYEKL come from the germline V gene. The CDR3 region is CASTDYYPKQGNQPQHF. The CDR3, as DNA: TGCGCCAGCACAGACTACTATCCTAAACAGGGAAATCAGCCCCAGCATTTT.

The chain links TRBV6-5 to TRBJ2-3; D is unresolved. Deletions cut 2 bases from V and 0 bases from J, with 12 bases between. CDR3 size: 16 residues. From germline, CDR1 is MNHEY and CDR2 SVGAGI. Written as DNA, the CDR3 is TGTGCCAGCAGTTACCTCCGGTTCGGGAGCACAGATACGCAGTATTTT. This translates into CASSYLRFGSTDTQYF.

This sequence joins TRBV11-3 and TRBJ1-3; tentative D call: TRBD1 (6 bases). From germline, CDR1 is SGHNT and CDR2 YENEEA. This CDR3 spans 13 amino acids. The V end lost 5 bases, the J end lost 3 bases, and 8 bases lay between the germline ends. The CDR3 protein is CASSGGFGNTIYF. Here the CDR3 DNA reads TGTGCCAGCAGCGGGGGCTTTGGAAACACCATATATTTT.

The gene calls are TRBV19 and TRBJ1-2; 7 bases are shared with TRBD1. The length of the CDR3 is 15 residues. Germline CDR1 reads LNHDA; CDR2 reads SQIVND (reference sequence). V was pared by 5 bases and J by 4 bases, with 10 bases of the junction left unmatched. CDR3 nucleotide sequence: TGTGCCAGTAGTGTCGACAGGGTAAGGGGCTATGGCTACACCTTC. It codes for CASSVDRVRGYGYTF.

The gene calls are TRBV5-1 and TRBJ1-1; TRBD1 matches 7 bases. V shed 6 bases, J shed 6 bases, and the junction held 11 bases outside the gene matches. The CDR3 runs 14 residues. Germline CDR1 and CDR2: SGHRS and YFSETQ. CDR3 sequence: CASKGQAGIAEAFF. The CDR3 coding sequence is TGCGCCAGCAAAGGACAGGCGGGGATAGCTGAAGCTTTCTTT.

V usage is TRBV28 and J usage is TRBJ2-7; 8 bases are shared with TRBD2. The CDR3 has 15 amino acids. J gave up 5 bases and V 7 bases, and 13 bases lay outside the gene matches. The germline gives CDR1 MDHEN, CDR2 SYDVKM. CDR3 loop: CASTPGTSLLNEQYF. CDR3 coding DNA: TGTGCCAGCACCCCCGGGACTAGTTTATTAAACGAGCAGTACTTC. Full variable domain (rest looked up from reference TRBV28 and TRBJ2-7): DVKVTQSSRYLVKRTGEKVFLECVQDMDHENMFWYRQDPGLGLRLIYFSYDVKMKEKGDIPEGYSVSREKKERFSLILESASTNQTSMYLCASTPGTSLLNEQYFGPGTRLTVT.

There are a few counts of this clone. The CDR3 sequence is CASSFPGQSPLHF. The CDR3 DNA is TGTGCCAGCAGTTTCCCTGGACAGTCACCCCTCCACTTT. The chain uses TRBV27 and TRBJ1-6; a weak D match, TRBD1 (6 bases). Trimming pared 3 bases from V and 10 bases from J, leaving 10 bases between. The CDR3 covers 13 residues. Per germline, CDR1 MNHEY and CDR2 SMNVEV (reference sequence).

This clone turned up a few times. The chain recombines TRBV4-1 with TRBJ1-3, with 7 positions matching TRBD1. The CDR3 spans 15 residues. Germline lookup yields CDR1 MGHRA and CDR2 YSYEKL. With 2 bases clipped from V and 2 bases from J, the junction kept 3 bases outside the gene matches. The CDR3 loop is CASSQLQGTGNTIYF. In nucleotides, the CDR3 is TGCGCCAGCAGCCAATTACAGGGGACTGGAAACACCATATATTTT.

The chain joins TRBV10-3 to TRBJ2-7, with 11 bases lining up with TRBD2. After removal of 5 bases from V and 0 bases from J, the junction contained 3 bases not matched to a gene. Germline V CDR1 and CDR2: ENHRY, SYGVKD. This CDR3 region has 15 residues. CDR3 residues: CAISLLAGGSYEQYF. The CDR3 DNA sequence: TGTGCCATCAGTCTTCTAGCGGGGGGCTCCTACGAGCAGTACTTC.

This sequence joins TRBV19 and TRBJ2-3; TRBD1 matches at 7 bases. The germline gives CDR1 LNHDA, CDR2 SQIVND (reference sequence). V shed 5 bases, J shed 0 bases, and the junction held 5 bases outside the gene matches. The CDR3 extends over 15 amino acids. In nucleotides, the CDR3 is TGTGCCAGTAGTCCAGACAGGGCTAGCACAGATACGCAGTATTTT. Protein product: CASSPDRASTDTQYF.

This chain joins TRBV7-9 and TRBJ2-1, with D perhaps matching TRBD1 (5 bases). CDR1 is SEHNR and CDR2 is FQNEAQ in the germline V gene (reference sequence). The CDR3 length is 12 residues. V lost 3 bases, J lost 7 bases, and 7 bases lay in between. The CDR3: CASSLSGNEQFF. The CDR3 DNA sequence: TGTGCCAGCAGCTTGTCAGGGAATGAGCAGTTCTTC.

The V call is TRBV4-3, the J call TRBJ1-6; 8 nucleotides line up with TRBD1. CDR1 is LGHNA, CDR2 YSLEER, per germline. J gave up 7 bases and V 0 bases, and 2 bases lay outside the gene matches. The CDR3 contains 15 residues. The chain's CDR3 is CASSQDPGGNSPLHF. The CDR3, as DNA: TGCGCCAGCAGCCAAGACCCAGGGGGCAATTCACCCCTCCACTTT.

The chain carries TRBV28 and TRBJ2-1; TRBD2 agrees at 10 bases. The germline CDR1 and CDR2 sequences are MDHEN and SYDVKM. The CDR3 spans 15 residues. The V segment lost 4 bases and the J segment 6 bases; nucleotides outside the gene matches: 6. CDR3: CASSSGTSVGNEQFF. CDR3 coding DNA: TGTGCCAGCAGTTCTGGGACTAGCGTTGGCAATGAGCAGTTCTTC.

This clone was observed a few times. The CDR3 DNA sequence: TGTGCCAGCAGCTTGGCCCTAGCGGGATCTTCCTACAATGAGCAGTTCTTC. Its translation: CASSLALAGSSYNEQFF. V is TRBV7-9 and J is TRBJ2-1, with TRBD2 matching over 9 bases. The CDR3 length is 17 residues. Germline CDR1 SEHNR, CDR2 FQNEAQ (reference sequence). Trimming cost V 3 bases and J 1 base; bases outside gene matches: 7.